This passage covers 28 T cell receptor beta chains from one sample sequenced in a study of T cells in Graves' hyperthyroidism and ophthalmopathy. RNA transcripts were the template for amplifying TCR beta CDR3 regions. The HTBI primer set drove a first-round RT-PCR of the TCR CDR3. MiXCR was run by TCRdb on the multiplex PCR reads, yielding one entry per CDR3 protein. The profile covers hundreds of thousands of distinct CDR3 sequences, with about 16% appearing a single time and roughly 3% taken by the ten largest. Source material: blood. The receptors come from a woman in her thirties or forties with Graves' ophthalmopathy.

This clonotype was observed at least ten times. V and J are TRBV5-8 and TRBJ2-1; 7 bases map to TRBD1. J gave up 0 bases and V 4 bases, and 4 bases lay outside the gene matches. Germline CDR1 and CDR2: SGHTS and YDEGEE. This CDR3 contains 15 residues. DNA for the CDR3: TGTGCCAGCAGCAAGGACAGGAGCTCCTACAATGAGCAGTTCTTC. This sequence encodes CASSKDRSSYNEQFF.

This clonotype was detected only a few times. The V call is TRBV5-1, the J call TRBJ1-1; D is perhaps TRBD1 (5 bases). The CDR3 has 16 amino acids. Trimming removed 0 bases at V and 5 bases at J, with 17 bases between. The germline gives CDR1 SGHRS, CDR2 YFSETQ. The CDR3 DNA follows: TGCGCCAGCAGCTTGGCCGGGGCCAACCGGGAGACTGAAGCTTTCTTT. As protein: CASSLAGANRETEAFF. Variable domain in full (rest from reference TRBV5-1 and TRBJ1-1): KAGVTQTPRYLIKTRGQQVTLSCSPISGHRSVSWYQQTPGQGLQFLFEYFSETQRNKGNFPGRFSGRQFSNSRSEMNVSTLELGDSALYLCASSLAGANRETEAFFGQGTRLTVV.

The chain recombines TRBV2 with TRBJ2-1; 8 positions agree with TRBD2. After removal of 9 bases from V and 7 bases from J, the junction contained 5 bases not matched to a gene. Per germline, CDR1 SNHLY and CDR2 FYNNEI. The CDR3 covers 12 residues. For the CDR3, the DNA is TGTGCCAGAGGGACTAGGAGGAATGAGCAGTTCTTC. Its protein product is CARGTRRNEQFF.

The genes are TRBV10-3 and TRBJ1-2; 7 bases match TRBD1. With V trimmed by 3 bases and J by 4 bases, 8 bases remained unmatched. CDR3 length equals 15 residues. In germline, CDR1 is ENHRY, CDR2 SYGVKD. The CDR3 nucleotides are TGTGCCATCAGTGAAGTGGACAGGATGAGCTATGGCTACACCTTC. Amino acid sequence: CAISEVDRMSYGYTF.

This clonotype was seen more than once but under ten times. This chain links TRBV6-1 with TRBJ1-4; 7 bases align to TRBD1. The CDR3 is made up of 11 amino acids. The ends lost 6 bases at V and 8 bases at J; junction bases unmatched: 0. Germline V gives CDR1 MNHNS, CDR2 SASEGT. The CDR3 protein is CASRQGEKLFF. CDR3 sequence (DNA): TGTGCCAGCAGACAGGGGGAAAAACTGTTTTTT.

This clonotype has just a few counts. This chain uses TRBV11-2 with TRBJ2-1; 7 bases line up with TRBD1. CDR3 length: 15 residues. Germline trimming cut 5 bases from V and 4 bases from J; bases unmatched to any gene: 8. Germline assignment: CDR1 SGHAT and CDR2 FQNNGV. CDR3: CASSHIGQVYNEQFF. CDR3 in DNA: TGTGCCAGCAGCCATATCGGACAGGTATACAATGAGCAGTTCTTC.

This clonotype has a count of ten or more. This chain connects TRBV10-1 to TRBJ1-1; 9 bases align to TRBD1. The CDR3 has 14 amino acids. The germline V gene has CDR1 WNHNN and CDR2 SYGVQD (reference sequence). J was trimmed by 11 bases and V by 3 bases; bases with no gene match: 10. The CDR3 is CASSDQGTGRAAFF. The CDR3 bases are TGCGCCAGCAGTGACCAGGGGACAGGGCGCGCGGCTTTCTTT.

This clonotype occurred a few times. CDR3 amino acids: CASSSFPGLRNYGYTF. Here the CDR3 DNA reads TGTGCCAGCAGCTCGTTTCCCGGTTTAAGGAACTATGGCTACACCTTC. The chain carries TRBV5-8 and TRBJ1-2; D not resolved. This CDR3 is 16 amino acids long. V dropped 3 bases and J dropped 2 bases, with 17 bases sitting between them. Germline assignment: CDR1 SGHTS and CDR2 YDEGEE.

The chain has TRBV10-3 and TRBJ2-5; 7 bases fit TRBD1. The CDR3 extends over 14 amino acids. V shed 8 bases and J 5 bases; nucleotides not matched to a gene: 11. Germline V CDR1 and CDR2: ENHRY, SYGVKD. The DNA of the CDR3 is TGTGCCATCCCCAGACAGGGAGTAGGGGAGACCCAGTACTTC. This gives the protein CAIPRQGVGETQYF.

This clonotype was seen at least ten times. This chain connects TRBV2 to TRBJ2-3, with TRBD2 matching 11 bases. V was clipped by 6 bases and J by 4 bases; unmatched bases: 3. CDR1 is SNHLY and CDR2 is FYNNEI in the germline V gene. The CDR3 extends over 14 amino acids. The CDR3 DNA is TGTGCCAGCAGGCTAGCGGGGGGTTCAGATACGCAGTATTTT. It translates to CASRLAGGSDTQYF.

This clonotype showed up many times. The CDR3 DNA reads TGTGCCAGCAGTAAGGGGGGGCCCCAAGATGAGCAGTTCTTC. This sequence encodes CASSKGGPQDEQFF. The rearrangement joins TRBV28 to TRBJ2-1, with D possibly TRBD2 on 7 matching bases. Trimming removed 5 bases from V and 8 bases from J, with 16 bases in between. The germline V gene encodes CDR1 MDHEN and CDR2 SYDVKM. The CDR3 has 14 residues. The whole variable domain, filled in from reference TRBV28 and TRBJ2-1, reads DVKVTQSSRYLVKRTGEKVFLECVQDMDHENMFWYRQDPGLGLRLIYFSYDVKMKEKGDIPEGYSVSREKKERFSLILESASTNQTSMYLCASSKGGPQDEQFFGPGTRLTVL.

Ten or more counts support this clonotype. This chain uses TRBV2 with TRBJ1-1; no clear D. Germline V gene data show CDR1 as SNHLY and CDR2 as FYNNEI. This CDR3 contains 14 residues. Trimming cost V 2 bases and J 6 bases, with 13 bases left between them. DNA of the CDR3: TGTGCCAGCAGTGAATTGCGGATAAGCGCTGAAGCTTTCTTT. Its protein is CASSELRISAEAFF.

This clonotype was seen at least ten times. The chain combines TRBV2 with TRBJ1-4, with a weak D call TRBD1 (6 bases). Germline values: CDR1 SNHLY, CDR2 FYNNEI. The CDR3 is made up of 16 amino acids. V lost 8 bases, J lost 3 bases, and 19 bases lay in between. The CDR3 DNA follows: TGTGCCAGCGGAGGACAGTCACTACCTCCTAATGAAAAACTGTTTTTT. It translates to CASGGQSLPPNEKLFF.

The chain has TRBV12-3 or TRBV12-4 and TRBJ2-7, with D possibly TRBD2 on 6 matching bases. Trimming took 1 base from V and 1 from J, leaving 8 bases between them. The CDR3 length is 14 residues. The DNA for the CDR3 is TGTGCCAGCAGTTTAGGACTAGGGTCCTACGAGCAGTACTTC. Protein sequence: CASSLGLGSYEQYF.

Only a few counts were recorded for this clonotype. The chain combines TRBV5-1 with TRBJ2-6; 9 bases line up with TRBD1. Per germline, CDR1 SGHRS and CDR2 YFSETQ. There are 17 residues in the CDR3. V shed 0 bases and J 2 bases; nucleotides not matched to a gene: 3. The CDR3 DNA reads TGCGCCAGCAGCTTGGGACAGGGGGTGGCTGGGGCCAACGTCCTGACTTTC. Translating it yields CASSLGQGVAGANVLTF.

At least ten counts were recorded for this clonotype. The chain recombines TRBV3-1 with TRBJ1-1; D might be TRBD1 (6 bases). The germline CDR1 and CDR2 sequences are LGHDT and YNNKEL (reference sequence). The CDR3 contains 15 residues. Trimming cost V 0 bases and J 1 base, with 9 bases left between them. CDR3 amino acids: CASSQEGTTNTEAFF. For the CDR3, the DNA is TGTGCCAGCAGCCAAGAAGGGACAACGAACACTGAAGCTTTCTTT.

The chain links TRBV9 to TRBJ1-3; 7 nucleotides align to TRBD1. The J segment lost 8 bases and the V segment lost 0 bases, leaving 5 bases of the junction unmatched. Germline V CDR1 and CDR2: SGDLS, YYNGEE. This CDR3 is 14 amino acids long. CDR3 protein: CASSVEGAGDTIYF. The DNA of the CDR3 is TGTGCCAGCAGCGTAGAGGGGGCCGGAGACACCATATATTTT.

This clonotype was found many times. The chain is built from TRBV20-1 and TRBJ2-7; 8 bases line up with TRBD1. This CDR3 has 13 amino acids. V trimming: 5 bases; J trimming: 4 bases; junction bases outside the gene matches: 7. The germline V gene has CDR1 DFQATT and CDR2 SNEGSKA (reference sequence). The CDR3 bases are TGCAGTGCTGGACCCGGGACAGGATACGAGCAGTACTTC. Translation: CSAGPGTGYEQYF.

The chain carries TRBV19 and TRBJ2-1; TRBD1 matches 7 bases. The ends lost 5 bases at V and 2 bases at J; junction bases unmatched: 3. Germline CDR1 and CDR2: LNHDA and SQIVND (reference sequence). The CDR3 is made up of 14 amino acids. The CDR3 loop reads CASSWGQTYNEQFF. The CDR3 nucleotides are TGTGCCAGTAGTTGGGGACAGACCTACAATGAGCAGTTCTTC.

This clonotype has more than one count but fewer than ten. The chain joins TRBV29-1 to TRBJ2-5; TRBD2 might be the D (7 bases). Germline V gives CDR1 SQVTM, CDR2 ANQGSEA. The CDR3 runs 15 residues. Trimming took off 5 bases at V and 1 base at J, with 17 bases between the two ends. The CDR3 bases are TGCAGCGTTAAAACAGGGAGGGTGGCCCAAGAGACCCAGTACTTC. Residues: CSVKTGRVAQETQYF.

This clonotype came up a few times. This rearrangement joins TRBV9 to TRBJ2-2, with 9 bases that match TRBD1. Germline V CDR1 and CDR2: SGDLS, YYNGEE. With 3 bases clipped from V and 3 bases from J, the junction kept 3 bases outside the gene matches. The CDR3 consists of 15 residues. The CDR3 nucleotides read TGTGCCAGCAGCGCGGGACAGGGCTACACCGGGGAGCTGTTTTTT. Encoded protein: CASSAGQGYTGELFF.

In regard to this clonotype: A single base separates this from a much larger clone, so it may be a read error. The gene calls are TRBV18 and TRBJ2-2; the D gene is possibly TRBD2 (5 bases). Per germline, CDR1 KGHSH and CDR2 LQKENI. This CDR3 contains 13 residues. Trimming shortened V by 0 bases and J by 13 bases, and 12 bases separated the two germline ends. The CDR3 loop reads CASSPPIGLGLFF. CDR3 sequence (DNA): TGTGCCAGCTCACCACCGATCGGACTTGGGCTGTTTTTT. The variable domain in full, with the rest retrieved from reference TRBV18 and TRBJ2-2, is NAGVMQNPRHLVRRRGQEARLRCSPMKGHSHVYWYRQLPEEGLKFMVYLQKENIIDESGMPKERFSAEFPKEGPSILRIQQVVRGDSAAYFCASSPPIGLGLFFGEGSRLTVL.

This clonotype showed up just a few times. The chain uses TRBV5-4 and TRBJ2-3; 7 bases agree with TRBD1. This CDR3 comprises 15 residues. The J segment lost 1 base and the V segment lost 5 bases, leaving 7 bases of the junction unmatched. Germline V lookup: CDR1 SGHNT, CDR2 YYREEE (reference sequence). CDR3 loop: CASSPGGKGTDTQYF. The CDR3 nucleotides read TGTGCCAGCAGTCCAGGGGGTAAGGGCACAGATACGCAGTATTTT. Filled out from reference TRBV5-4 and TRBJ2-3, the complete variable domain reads ETGVTQSPTHLIKTRGQQVTLRCSSQSGHNTVSWYQQALGQGPQFIFQYYREEENGRGNFPPRFSGLQFPNYSSELNVNALELDDSALYLCASSPGGKGTDTQYFGPGTRLTVL.

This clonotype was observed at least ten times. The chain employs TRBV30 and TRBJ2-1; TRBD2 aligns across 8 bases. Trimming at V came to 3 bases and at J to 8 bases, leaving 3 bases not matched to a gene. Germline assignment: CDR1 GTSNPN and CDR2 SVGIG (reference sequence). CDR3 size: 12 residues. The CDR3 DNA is TGTGCCTGGAGACGGACTAGCTATGAGCAGTTCTTC. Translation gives CAWRRTSYEQFF.

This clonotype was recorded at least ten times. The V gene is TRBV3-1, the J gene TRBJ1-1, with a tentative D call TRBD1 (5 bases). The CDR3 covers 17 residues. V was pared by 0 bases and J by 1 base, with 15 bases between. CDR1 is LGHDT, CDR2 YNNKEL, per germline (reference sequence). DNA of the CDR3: TGTGCCAGCAGCCAAGAAGGGGAAGGGACGGAGAACACTGAAGCTTTCTTT. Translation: CASSQEGEGTENTEAFF. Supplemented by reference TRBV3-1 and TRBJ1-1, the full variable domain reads DTAVSQTPKYLVTQMGNDKSIKCEQNLGHDTMYWYKQDSKKFLKIMFSYNNKELIINETVPNRFSPKSPDKAHLNLHINSLELGDSAVYFCASSQEGEGTENTEAFFGQGTRLTVV.

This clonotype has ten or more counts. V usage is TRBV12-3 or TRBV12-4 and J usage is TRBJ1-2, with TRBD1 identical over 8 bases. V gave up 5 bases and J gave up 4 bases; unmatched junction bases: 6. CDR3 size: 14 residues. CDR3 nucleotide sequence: TGTGCCAGCAGTCAGGACAGGGTTGGCTATGGCTACACCTTC. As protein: CASSQDRVGYGYTF.

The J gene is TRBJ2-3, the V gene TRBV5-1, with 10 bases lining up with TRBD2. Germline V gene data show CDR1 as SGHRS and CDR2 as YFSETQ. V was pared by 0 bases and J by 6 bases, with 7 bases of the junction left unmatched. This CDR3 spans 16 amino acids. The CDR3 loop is CASSLVASGSVDTQYF. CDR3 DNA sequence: TGCGCCAGCAGCTTGGTTGCTAGCGGGAGTGTGGATACGCAGTATTTT.

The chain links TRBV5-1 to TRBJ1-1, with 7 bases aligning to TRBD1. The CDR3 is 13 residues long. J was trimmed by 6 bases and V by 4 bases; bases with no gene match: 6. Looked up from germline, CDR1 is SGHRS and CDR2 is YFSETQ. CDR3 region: CASSTRQGSEAFF. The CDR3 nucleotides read TGCGCCAGCAGCACAAGACAGGGTTCTGAAGCTTTCTTT.